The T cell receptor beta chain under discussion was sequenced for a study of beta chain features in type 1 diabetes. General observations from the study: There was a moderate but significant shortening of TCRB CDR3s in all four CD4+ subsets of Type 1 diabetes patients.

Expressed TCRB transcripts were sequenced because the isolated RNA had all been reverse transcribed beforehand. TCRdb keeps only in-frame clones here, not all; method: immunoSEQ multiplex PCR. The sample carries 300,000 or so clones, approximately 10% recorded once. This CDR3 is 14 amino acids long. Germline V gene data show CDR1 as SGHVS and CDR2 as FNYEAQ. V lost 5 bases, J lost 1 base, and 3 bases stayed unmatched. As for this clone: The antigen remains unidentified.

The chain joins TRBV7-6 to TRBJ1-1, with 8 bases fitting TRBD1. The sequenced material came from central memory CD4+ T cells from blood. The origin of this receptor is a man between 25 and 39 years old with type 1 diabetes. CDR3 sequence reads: CASSLGQGNTEAFF. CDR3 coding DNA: TGTGCCAGCAGCCTCGGACAGGGGAACACTGAAGCTTTCTTT.